The sequence of this T cell receptor (beta chain) was determined in a study of blood T cell repertoires in COVID-19 (dated by TCRdb to about 2020). Regarding the research as a whole: Samples from collaborators originated in the United States, Italy and Spain and spanned both the acute and convalescent phases of COVID-19. The material from the prospective study consisted of cDNA or gDNA derived from T cells, B-cell-depleted T cells, or PBMCs. The dataset comprised deeply sampled blood TCRbeta repertoires from subjects exposed to, actively infected with, or recovered from COVID-19. The repertoires were released in a freely available public database intended as a resource for research on the immune response to SARS-CoV-2. Samples were obtained from the ongoing ImmuneRACE study (first 160 participants) and from roughly 1,300 subjects provided by 6 global collaborators. Nearly every sample came with metadata listing a de-identified subject ID, COVID-19 status, age in years and sex. Where HLA class I and class II types were available, the types were taken from metadata supplied by the sample provider, not from assay-based typing.

For this clone: Its antigen specificity is not known. No base-level quality is on record; no much larger clone is a single base apart.

For this chain, trimming is 6 bases at the V end and 2 bases at the J end, and the number of junction bases without a gene match is 4. CDR1 and CDR2 (KGHSH, LQKENI) derive from the germline V gene. There are 14 amino acids in the CDR3, from cysteine to phenylalanine inclusive. The entry retains the CDR3 DNA only, 42 bases that are in frame from base 1. The investigation overall reported the following: The amount of clinical and demographic metadata varied by source and participant and was provided uncurated.

The immunoSEQ Assay, a bias-controlled multiplex PCR, was used to amplify TCRbeta CDR3 regions from genomic DNA. The authors' analysis ran thus. The number of nucleated cells in each sample was estimated by amplification of reference gene primers within the assay. To quantify the absolute abundance of each unique TCRbeta CDR3 rearrangement, sequence reads were collapsed and filtered. For each sample, productive Simpson clonality was calculated as the square root of Simpson's diversity index across productive rearrangements. TCRdb provides this immuneACCESS table in a form limited to in-frame rearrangements. Some clones are lacking; in checked studies, under half of them reflect an unresolved V gene, and why the rest are absent is not known. V and J calls and clone size are as listed in that table; D and trimming were resolved from the DNA. The sample table contains over 90,000 clones; only one count was recorded for approximately 78% of them. Together, the top ten hold roughly a tenth of the sample.

Each collaborating institution followed its own protocols to collect whole blood in K2EDTA tubes. For TCRbeta analysis, collaborator samples were shipped as frozen whole blood, as isolated PBMCs, or as DNA extracted from either sample type. The sequencing sample was made of peripheral blood. The sequence was obtained from a man between 60 and 75 years old with active or convalescent COVID-19. Recombination linked TRBV18 to TRBJ1-3, with 7 central nucleotides matching TRBD1. The CDR3 protein is CASSQQGPGNTIYF. The nucleotides are TGTGCCAGCTCGCAACAGGGGCCTGGAAACACCATATATTTT. The full variable domain, with segments outside the CDR3 supplied by the reference TRBV18 and TRBJ1-3 proteins, appears as NAGVMQNPRHLVRRRGQEARLRCSPMKGHSHVYWYRQLPEEGLKFMVYLQKENIIDESGMPKERFSAEFPKEGPSILRIQQVVRGDSAAYFCASSQQGPGNTIYFGEGSWLTVV.